Detailed here is one T cell receptor beta chain. Germline CDR1 is LGHNA and CDR2 is YNFKEQ. The CDR3 loop spans 14 amino acids. With 8 bases removed from V and 3 bases from J, the gap between germline ends came to 14 bases. Ages ranged from roughly 18 to 100 years, with residence in 20 to 30 US areas. The study assigned cohorts using participant-reported clinical history. Libraries were prepared by immunoSEQ multiplex PCR; TCRdb keeps only in-frame clonotypes and omits some of them. The sample carries nearly 350,000 clones, roughly 87% recorded once. This record belongs to a study of blood T cell repertoires in COVID-19.

The source is a woman in her 30s who had recovered from COVID-19. The sample was PBMCs or T cells enriched from blood (not recorded which). The chain combines TRBV4-2 with TRBJ1-5; weak D call: TRBD1 (6 bases). CDR3 protein: CASAPGDSNQPQHF. CDR3 DNA: TGTGCCAGCGCCCCAGGGGATTCCAATCAGCCCCAGCATTTT.